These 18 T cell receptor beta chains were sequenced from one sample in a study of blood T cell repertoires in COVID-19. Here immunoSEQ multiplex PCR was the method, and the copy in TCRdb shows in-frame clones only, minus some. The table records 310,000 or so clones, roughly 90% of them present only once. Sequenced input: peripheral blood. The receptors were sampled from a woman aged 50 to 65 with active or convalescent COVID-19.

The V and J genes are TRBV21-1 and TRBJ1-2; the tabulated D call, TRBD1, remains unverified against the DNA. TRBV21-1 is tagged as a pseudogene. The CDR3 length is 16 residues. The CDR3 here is CASSKEARTGSYGYTF. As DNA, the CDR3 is TGTGCCAGCAGCAAAGAGGCGAGGACAGGGAGCTATGGCTACACCTTC.

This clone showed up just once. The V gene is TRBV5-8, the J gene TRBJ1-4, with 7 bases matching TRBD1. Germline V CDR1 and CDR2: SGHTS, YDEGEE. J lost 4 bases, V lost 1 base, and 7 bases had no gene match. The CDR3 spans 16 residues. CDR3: CASSLTTGLNNEKLFF. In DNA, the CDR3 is TGTGCCAGCAGCTTGACGACAGGGTTAAATAATGAAAAACTGTTTTTT.

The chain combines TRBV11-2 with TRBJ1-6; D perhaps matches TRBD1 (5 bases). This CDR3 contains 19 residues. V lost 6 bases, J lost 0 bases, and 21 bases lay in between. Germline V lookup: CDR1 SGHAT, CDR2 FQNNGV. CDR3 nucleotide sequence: TGTGCCAGCAGAGGCGGCTGGGGAAGGGGAAGCTCCTATAATTCACCCCTCCACTTT. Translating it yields CASRGGWGRGSSYNSPLHF.

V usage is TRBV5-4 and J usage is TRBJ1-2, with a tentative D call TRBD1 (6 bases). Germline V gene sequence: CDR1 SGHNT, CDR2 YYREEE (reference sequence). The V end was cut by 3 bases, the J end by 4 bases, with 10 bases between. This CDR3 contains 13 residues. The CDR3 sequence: CASSSTGIYGYTF. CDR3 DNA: TGTGCCAGCAGCTCTACAGGGATCTATGGCTACACCTTC.

CDR3 loop: CATSRVTGELFF. The CDR3 coding sequence is TGTGCCACCAGCAGAGTAACCGGGGAGCTGTTTTTT. V gene TRBV15 combines with J gene TRBJ2-2, with no clear D. Trimming shortened V by 1 base and J by 5 bases, and 2 bases separated the two germline ends. Germline values: CDR1 LNHNV, CDR2 YYDKDF (reference sequence). The CDR3 extends over 12 amino acids. Together with reference TRBV15 and TRBJ2-2, the CDR3 gives the full variable domain: DAMVIQNPRYQVTQFGKPVTLSCSQTLNHNVMYWYQQKSSQAPKLLFHYYDKDFNNEADTPDNFQSRRPNTSFCFLDIRSPGLGDTAMYLCATSRVTGELFFGEGSRLTVL.

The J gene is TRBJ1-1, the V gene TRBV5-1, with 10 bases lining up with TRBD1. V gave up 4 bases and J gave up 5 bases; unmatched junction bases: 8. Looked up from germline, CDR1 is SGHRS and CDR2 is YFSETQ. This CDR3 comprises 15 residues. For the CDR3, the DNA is TGCGCCAGCAGCCTGAGGACAGGGGGAGGGACTGAAGCTTTCTTT. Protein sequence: CASSLRTGGGTEAFF.

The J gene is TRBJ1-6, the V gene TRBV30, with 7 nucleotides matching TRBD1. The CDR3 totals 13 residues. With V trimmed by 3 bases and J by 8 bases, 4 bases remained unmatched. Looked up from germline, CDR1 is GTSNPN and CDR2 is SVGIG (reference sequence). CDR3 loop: CAWRPDRDSPLHF. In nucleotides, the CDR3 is TGTGCCTGGAGACCCGACAGGGATTCACCCCTCCACTTT.

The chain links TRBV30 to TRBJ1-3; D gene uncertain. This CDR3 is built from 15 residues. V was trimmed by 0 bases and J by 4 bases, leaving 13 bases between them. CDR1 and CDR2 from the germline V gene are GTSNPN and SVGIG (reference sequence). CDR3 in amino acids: CAWSVWGSAGNTIYF. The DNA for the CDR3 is TGTGCCTGGAGTGTTTGGGGTAGCGCCGGAAACACCATATATTTT.

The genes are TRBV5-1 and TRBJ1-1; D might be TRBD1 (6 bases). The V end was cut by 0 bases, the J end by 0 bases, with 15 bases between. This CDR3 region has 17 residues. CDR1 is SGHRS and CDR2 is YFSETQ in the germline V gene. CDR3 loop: CASSLDGGRRMNTEAFF. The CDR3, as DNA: TGCGCCAGCAGCTTGGACGGGGGGCGAAGGATGAACACTGAAGCTTTCTTT.

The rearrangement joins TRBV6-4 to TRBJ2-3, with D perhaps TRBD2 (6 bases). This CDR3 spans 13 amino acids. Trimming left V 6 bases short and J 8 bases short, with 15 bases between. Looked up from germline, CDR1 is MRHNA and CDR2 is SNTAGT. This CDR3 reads CASSPRALATQYF. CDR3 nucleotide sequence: TGTGCCAGCAGCCCGCGAGCACTAGCTACGCAGTATTTT.

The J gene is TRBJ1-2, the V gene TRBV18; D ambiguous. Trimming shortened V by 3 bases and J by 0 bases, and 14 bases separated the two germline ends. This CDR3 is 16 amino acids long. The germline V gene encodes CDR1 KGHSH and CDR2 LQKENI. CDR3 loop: CASSPVNARANYGYTF. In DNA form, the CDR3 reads TGTGCCAGCTCACCGGTGAATGCAAGAGCTAACTATGGCTACACCTTC.

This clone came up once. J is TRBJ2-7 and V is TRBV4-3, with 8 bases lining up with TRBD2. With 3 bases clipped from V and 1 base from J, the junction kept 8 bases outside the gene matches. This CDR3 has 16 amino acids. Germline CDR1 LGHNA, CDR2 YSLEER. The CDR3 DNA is TGCGCCAGCAGCCAGGAATTAGCGGGAAGATCCTACGAGCAGTACTTC. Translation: CASSQELAGRSYEQYF.

CDR3 coding DNA: TGCAGCGTGGGGGGTATGCAGGGCTTGTATGAGCAGTTCTTC. Translated: CSVGGMQGLYEQFF. This chain uses TRBV29-1 with TRBJ2-1, with D possibly TRBD2 on 6 matching bases. Per the germline V gene, CDR1 is SQVTM and CDR2 is ANQGSEA. Trimming removed 6 bases at V and 8 bases at J, with 20 bases between. This CDR3 comprises 14 residues.

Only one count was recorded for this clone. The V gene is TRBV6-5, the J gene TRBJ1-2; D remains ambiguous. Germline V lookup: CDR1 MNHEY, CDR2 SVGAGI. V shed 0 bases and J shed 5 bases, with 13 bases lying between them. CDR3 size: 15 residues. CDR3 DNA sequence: TGTGCCAGCAGTTACTCGGAGGAAGGGAAGTATGGCTACACCTTC. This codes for CASSYSEEGKYGYTF.

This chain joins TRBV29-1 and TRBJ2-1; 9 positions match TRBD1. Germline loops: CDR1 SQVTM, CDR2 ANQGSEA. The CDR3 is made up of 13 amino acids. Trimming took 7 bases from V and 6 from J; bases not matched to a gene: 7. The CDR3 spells CSATGGAGNEQFF. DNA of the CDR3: TGCAGCGCCACAGGGGGCGCGGGCAATGAGCAGTTCTTC.

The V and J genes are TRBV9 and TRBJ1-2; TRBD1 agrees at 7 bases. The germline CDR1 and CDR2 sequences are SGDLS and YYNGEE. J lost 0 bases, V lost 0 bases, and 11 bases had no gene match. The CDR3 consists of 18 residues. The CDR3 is CASSVDSGGHRTNYGYTF. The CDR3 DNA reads TGTGCCAGCAGCGTAGACTCAGGGGGACACCGGACTAACTATGGCTACACCTTC.

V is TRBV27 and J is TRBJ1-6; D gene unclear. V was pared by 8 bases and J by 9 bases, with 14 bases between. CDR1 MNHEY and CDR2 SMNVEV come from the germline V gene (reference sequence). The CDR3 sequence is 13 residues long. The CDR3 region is CASSSMGSSPLHF. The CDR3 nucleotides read TGTGCCAGCTCTAGCATGGGGAGTTCACCCCTCCACTTT.

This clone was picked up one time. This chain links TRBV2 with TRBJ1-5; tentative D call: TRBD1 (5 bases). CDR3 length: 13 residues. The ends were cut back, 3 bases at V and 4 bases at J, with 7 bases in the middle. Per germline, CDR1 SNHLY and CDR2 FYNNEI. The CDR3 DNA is TGTGCCAGCAGTGACAGGGTTAATCAGCCCCAGCATTTT. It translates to CASSDRVNQPQHF. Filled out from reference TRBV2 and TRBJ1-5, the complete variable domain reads EPEVTQTPSHQVTQMGQEVILRCVPISNHLYFYWYRQILGQKVEFLVSFYNNEISEKSEIFDDQFSVERPDGSNFTLKIRSTKLEDSAMYFCASSDRVNQPQHFGDGTRLSIL.